This TCR beta chain comes out of a study of blood T cell repertoires in COVID-19. About the research overall: Both acute and convalescent COVID-19 samples were obtained from the United States, Italy and Spain. T cells, B-cell-depleted T cells, or PBMCs provided the cDNA or gDNA that served as material.

Methods used by the authors: Amplified reference gene primers provided the basis for estimating nucleated cell counts. The assay was immunoSEQ multiplex PCR, and TCRdb's table has in-frame clones only and misses some. That table supplies the V and J calls and clone size; D and trimming were determined from the DNA. Seen here are about 32,000 clones, approximately 95% observed once, and the top ten hold roughly 0.93%. The receptor was isolated from a male donor with active COVID-19. Sequencing was performed on peripheral blood.

CDR3: CASSSGQGVSGANVLTF. The CDR3 DNA sequence: TGTGCCAGCAGCTCGGGACAGGGAGTCTCTGGGGCCAACGTCCTGACTTTC. This chain links TRBV7-2 with TRBJ2-6; TRBD1 aligns across 9 bases. Germline V gives CDR1 SGHTA, CDR2 FQGNSA. This CDR3 is built from 17 residues. With V trimmed by 4 bases and J by 0 bases, 4 bases remained unmatched.